This T cell receptor (beta chain) derives from a study of blood T cell repertoires in COVID-19. Trimming removed 3 bases from V and 0 bases from J, with 10 bases in between. CDR3 length: 15 amino acids. Per the germline V gene, CDR1 is MRHNA and CDR2 is SNTAGT. This clone was counted only a few times. In the authors' workflow: Estimation of nucleated cell counts relied on the amplification of reference gene primers. Using immunoSEQ multiplex PCR, the repertoire was profiled, and TCRdb retains in-frame clones only, with some absent. The V and J calls and clone size come from that table; D and trimming were worked out from the DNA. The sample includes roughly 24,000 clones, about nine tenths of them seen just once.

Specimen: peripheral blood. The V and J genes are TRBV6-4 and TRBJ2-3; D gene ambiguous. This TCR was sampled from a woman aged 70-85 years with active COVID-19. The CDR3 coding sequence is TGTGCCAGCAGTGAGAGATATACTAGCACAGATACGCAGTATTTT. Its translation is CASSERYTSTDTQYF.